This T cell receptor beta chain was profiled in a study of CXCR3-negative and CXCR3-positive naive CD8 T cells (dated by TCRdb to the late 2010s). For the wider study: In total, some 150 million TRB reads were obtained, which works out to roughly 1.5 +/- 0.3 million reads per library. The diversity and physicochemical repertoire analyses included 11 donors pooled from two independent experiments. Naive subsets from 5 or 6 donors and memory cells from 3 donors were included in the TRBV-TRBJ cluster analysis. General study outcomes and caveats: Similar TRBV-TRBJ usage was shown by naive CXCR3-negative and CXCR3-positive cells from the same donor, whereas distinct patterns were shown by memory cells. Comparably high repertoire diversity was found in both naive subsets, whereas much lower repertoire diversity was found in memory CD8+ T cells. Surface CD5, linked to self-reactivity in mice, was comparable between naive subsets; TCR interaction strength was therefore also inferred from TRB CDR3 physicochemical properties. CXCR3 expression partially decreased after cryopreservation, so most assays used freshly isolated PBMCs. TRB CDR3s from CXCR3-positive naive cells showed higher hydrophobicity (lower Kidera factor 4), lower energy, and higher strength and volume indices than CXCR3-negative naive cells.

Each CD8+ T cell subset was flow-sorted in triplicate, and 300,000 or so cells per subset were placed directly into RLT lysis buffer. Naive CD8+ T cells were defined stringently as CD45RO-CCR7+CD27+CD95- to exclude memory contaminants. Peripheral blood mononuclear cells were isolated from buffy coats by standard density gradient centrifugation. Naive CXCR3-negative and CXCR3-positive CD8+ T cells were flow-sorted on a FACSAria III. Total RNA was extracted from sorted cells using an RNeasy Mini Kit. CDR1 and CDR2 were assigned from the germline V gene as MGHRA and YSYEKL. The CDR3 sequence holds 16 residues, the cysteine and phenylalanine included. No DNA has been recorded. The run used a NextSeq 550. The Human TCR Profiling Kit (MiLaboratory) was used to prepare UMI-labeled 5' RACE TRB cDNA libraries. cDNA synthesis used the entire amount of extracted RNA, and PCR amplification then used the entire amount of cDNA produced. Libraries were prepared in parallel using an identical number of PCR cycles. The authors' analysis ran thus. With a requirement of at least two reads per UMI, MIGEC and MiXCR extracted about 52,000 +/- 9,100 unique UMI-labeled TRB cDNA molecules per library. An average of approximately 40,000 +/- 10,000 functional in-frame TRB CDR3 nucleotide clonotypes without stop codons was found per library. After downsampling to 5000 UMI-labeled TRB molecules per sample, diversity metrics such as normalized Shannon-Wiener and Chao1 were calculated in VDJtools. VDJtools computed clonotype-size-weighted physicochemical properties of the central five CDR3 residues: interaction energy, strength, volume and Kidera factor 4. TCRdb reanalyzed the reads, keeping one entry per CDR3 protein sequence and omitting DNA. In this record, the V and J calls reflect TCRdb's handling and not the investigators' own analysis. The data table for this sample lists some 130,000 distinct CDR3 sequences. The ten largest clones take up 0.41% of the sample.

About this clonotype itself: The specificity of this receptor is unknown.

The sample was naive CXCR3+ CD8+ T cells from blood. In the paper's terms, the cell subset or site label means: CD45RO-CCR7+CD27+CD95- naive CD8+ T cells expressing CXCR3 (TNR3+). The TCR comes from a human donor in good health. Some clones in this sample may be carry-over from other donors' samples. The chain links TRBV4-1 with TRBJ2-7; TCRdb outputs TRBD1, but without DNA this stays unchecked. The CDR3 loop reads CASSQEGQGTTYEQYF.